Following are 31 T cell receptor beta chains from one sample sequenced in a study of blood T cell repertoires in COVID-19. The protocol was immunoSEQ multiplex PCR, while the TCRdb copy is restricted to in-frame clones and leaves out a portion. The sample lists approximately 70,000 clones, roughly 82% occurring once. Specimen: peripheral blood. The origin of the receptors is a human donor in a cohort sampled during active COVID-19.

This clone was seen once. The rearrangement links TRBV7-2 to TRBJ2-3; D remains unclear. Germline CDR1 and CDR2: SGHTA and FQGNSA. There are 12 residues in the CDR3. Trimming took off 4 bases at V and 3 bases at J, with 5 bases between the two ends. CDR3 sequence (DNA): TGTGCCAGCAGCTCCTTTACAGATACGCAGTATTTT. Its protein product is CASSSFTDTQYF.

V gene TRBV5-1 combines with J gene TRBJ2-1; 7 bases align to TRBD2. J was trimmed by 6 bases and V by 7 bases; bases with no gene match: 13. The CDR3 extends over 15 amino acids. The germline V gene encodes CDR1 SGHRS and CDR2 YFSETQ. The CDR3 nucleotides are TGCGCCAGCCAAGCGTTTGCGGGGGACCCCAATGAGCAGTTCTTC. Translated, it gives CASQAFAGDPNEQFF.

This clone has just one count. CDR3 coding DNA: TGTGCCAGCAGCTTAGCTAGGGGGCAAGGTGAAAAACTGTTTTTT. Its protein is CASSLARGQGEKLFF. The chain combines TRBV11-2 with TRBJ1-4; 7 nucleotides line up with TRBD1. Per the germline V gene, CDR1 is SGHAT and CDR2 is FQNNGV. V gave up 1 base and J gave up 7 bases; unmatched junction bases: 6. The CDR3 loop spans 15 amino acids.

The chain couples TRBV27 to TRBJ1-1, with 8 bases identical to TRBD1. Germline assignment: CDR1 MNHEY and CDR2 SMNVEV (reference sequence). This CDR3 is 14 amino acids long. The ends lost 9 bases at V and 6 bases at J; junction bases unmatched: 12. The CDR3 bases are TGTGCCAGTTTAACCGGGACAGGACCCTCTGAAGCTTTCTTT. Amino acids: CASLTGTGPSEAFF.

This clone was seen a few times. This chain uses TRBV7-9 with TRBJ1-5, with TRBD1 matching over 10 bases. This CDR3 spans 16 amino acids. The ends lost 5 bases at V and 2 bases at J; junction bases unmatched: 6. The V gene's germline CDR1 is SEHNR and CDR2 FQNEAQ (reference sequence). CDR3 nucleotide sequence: TGTGCCAGCAGCCGGGGACAGGGGACGGGCAATCAGCCCCAGCATTTT. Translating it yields CASSRGQGTGNQPQHF. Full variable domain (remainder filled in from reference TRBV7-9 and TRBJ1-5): DTGVSQNPRHKITKRGQNVTFRCDPISEHNRLYWYRQTLGQGPEFLTYFQNEAQLEKSRLLSDRFSAERPKGSFSTLEIQRTEQGDSAMYLCASSRGQGTGNQPQHFGDGTRLSIL.

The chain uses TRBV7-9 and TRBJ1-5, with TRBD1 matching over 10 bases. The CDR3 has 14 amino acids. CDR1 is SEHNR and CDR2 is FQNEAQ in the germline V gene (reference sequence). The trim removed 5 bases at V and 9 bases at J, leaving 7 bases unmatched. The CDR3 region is CASSAGQGEGPQHF. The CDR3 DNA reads TGTGCCAGCAGCGCCGGACAGGGGGAAGGGCCCCAGCATTTT. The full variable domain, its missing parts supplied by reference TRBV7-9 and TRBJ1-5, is DTGVSQNPRHKITKRGQNVTFRCDPISEHNRLYWYRQTLGQGPEFLTYFQNEAQLEKSRLLSDRFSAERPKGSFSTLEIQRTEQGDSAMYLCASSAGQGEGPQHFGDGTRLSIL.

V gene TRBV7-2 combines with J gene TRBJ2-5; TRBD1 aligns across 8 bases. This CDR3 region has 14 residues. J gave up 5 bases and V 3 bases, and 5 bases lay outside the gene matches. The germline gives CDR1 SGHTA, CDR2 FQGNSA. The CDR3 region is CASSFRTGTETQYF. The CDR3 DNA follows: TGTGCCAGCAGCTTCCGGACAGGGACGGAGACCCAGTACTTC. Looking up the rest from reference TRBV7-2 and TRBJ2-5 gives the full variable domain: GAGVSQSPSNKVTEKGKDVELRCDPISGHTALYWYRQSLGQGLEFLIYFQGNSAPDKSGLPSDRFSAERTGGSVSTLTIQRTQQEDSAVYLCASSFRTGTETQYFGPGTRLLVL.

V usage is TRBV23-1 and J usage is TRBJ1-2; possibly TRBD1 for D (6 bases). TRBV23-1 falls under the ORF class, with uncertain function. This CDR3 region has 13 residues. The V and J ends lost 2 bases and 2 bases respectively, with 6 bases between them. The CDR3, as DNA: TGCGCCAGCAGTCAAGGACAGAACTATGGCTACACCTTC. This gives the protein CASSQGQNYGYTF.

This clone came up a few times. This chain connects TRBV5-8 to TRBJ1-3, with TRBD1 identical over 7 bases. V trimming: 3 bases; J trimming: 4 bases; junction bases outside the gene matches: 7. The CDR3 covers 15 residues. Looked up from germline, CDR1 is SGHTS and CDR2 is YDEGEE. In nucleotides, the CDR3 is TGTGCCAGCAGCTCCCCGACAGGGTCCGGAAACACCATATATTTT. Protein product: CASSSPTGSGNTIYF.

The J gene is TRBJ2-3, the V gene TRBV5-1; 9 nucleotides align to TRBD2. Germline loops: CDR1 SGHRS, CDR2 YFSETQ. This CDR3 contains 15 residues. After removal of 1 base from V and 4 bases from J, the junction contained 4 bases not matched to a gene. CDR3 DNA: TGCGCCAGCAGCTTGCAAGCGGGGGGACCAGATACGCAGTATTTT. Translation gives CASSLQAGGPDTQYF.

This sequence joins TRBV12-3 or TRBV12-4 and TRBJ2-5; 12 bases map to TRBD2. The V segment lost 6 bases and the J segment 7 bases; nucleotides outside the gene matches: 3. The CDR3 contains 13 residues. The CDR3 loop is CASSTLAGGTQYF. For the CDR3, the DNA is TGTGCCAGCAGCACACTAGCGGGGGGGACCCAGTACTTC.

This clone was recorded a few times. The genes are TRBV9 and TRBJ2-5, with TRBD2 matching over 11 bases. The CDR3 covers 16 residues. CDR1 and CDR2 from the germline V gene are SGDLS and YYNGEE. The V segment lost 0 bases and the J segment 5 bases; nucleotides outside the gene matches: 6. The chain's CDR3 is CASSVAVSGGAETQYF. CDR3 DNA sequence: TGTGCCAGCAGCGTAGCAGTTAGCGGGGGGGCGGAGACCCAGTACTTC.

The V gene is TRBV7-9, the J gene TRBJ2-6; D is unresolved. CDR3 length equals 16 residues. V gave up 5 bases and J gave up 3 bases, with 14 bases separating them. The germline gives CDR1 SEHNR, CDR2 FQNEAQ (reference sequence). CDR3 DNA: TGTGCCAGCAGCCCCCCTCGCGGCTTTGGGGCCAACGTCCTGACTTTC. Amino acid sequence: CASSPPRGFGANVLTF.

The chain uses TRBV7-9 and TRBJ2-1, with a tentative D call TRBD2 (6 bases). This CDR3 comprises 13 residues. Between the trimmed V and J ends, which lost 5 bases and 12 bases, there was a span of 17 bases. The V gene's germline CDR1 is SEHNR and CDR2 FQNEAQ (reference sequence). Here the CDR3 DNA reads TGTGCCAGCAGCCCGCCCTCTAGCGTGGGGCAGTTCTTC. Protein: CASSPPSSVGQFF.

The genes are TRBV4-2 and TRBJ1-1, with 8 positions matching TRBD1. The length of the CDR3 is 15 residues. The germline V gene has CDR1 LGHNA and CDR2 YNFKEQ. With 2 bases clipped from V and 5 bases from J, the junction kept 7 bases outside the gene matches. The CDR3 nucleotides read TGTGCCAGCAGCCAATTAAACAGGGGGAATACTGAAGCTTTCTTT. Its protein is CASSQLNRGNTEAFF.

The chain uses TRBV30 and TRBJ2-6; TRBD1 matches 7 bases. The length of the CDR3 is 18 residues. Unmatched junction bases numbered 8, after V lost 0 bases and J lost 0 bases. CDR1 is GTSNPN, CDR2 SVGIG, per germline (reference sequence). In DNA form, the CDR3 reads TGTGCCTGGAGTGTAAAAAGGACAGGAGACTCTGGGGCCAACGTCCTGACTTTC. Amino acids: CAWSVKRTGDSGANVLTF.

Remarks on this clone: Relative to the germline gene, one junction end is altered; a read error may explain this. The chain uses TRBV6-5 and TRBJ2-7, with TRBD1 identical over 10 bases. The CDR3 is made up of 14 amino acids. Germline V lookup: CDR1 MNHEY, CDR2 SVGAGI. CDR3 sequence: CASSFDRGLYEQYF. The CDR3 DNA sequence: TGTGCCAGTAGTTTCGACAGGGGGCTCTACGAGCAGTACTTC.

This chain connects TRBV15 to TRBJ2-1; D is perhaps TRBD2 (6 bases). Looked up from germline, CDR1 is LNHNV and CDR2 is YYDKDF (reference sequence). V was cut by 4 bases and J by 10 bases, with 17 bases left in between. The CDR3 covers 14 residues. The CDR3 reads CATSTVRPGDEQFF. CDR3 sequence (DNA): TGTGCCACCAGCACTGTCCGACCGGGGGACGAGCAGTTCTTC.

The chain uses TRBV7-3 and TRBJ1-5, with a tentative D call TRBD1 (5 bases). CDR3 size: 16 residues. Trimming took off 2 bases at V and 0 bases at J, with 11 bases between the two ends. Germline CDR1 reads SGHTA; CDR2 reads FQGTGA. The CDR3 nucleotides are TGTGCCAGCAGCTTACGGGAGGGGTATAGCAATCAGCCCCAGCATTTT. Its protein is CASSLREGYSNQPQHF.

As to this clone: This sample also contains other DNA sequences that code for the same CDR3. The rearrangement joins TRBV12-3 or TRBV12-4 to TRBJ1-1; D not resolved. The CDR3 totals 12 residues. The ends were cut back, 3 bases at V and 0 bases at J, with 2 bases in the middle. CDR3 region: CASSFMNTEAFF. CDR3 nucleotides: TGTGCCAGCAGTTTCATGAACACTGAAGCTTTCTTT.

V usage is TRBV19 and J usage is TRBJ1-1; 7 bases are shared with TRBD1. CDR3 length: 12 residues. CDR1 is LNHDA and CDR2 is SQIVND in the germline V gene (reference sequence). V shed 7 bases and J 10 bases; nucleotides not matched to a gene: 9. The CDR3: CASTDRALAAFF. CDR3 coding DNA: TGTGCCAGTACAGACAGGGCTTTAGCAGCTTTCTTT.

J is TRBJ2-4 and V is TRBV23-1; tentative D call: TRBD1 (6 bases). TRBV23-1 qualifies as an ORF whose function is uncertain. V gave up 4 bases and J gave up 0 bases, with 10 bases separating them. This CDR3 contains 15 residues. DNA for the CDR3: TGCGCCAGCAGTCGACAGGATCTAGCCAAAAACATTCAGTACTTC. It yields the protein CASSRQDLAKNIQYF.

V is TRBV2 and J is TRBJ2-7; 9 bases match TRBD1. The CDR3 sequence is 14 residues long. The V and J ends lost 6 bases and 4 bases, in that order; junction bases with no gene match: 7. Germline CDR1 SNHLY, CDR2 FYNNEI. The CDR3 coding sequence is TGTGCCAGCAGGTCCGGGACAGGGACTTACGAGCAGTACTTC. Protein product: CASRSGTGTYEQYF.

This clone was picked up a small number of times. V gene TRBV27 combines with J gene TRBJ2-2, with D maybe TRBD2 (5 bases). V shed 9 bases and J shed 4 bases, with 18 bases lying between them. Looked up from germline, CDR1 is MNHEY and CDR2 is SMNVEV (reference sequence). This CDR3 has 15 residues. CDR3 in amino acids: CASTRLTTPTGELFF. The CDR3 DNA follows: TGTGCCAGTACCCGTTTGACTACCCCCACCGGGGAGCTGTTTTTT.

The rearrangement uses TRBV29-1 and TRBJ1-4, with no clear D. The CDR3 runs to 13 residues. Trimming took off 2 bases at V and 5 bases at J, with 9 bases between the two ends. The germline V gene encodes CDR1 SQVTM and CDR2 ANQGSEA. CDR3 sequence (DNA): TGCAGCGTTGAAACAGCTACCAATGAAAAACTGTTTTTT. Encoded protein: CSVETATNEKLFF.

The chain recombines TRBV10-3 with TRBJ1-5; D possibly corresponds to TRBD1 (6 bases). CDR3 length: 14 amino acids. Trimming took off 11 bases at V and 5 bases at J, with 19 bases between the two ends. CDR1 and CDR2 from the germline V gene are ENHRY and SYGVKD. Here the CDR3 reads CAVRGGTQDQPQHF. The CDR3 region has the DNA TGTGCCGTCCGAGGGGGAACACAAGATCAGCCCCAGCATTTT.

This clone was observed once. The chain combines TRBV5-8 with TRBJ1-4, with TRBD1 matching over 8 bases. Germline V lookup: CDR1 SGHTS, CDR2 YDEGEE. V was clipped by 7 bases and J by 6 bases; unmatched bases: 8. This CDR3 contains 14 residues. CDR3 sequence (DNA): TGTGCCAGCGGACAGGGCAGGGTTCATGAAAAACTGTTTTTT. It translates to CASGQGRVHEKLFF.

This CDR3 is CASSSGGREAFF. The CDR3 nucleotides are TGTGCCAGCAGTTCTGGGGGCAGGGAAGCTTTCTTT. V usage is TRBV6-5 and J usage is TRBJ1-1, with TRBD1 as a possible D gene (6 bases). Looked up from germline, CDR1 is MNHEY and CDR2 is SVGAGI. This CDR3 has 12 residues. V lost 4 bases, J lost 8 bases, and 11 bases lay in between.

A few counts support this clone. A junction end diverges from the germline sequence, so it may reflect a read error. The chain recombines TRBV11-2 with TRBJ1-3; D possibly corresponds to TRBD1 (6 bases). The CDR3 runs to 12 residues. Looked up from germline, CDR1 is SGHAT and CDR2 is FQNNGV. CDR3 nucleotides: TGTGCCAGCAGCTCCGGTCGACAGGCCCAGGATTTT. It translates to CASSSGRQAQDF.

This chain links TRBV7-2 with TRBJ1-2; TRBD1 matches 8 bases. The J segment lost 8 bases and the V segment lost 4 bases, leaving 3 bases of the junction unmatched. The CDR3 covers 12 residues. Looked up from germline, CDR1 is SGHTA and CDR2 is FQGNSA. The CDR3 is CASSYRGVGYTF. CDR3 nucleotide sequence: TGTGCCAGCAGCTACAGGGGGGTCGGCTACACCTTC.

In DNA, the CDR3 is TGTGCCAGCAGCCGGGGGTACTACAATGAGCAGTTCTTC. Encoded protein: CASSRGYYNEQFF. The V gene is TRBV6-5, the J gene TRBJ2-1; possible D gene TRBD2, 6 bases. The V gene's germline CDR1 is MNHEY and CDR2 SVGAGI. Trimming left V 6 bases short and J 3 bases short, with 9 bases between. The length of the CDR3 is 13 residues.